The rows below give T cell receptor beta chains drawn from one sample of a study of CD8+ T cells in alopecia areata. Repertoires were generated with immunoSEQ multiplex PCR, while TCRdb's copy carries only in-frame clones and drops some. This sample has roughly 200,000 clones, with approximately 60% found just once. Source material: CD8+ T cells sorted from blood. These receptor sequences come from a human donor in good health. Each CDR3 is given with its conserved first and last residue. A D gene is named only where the DNA matches it firmly. Some rows have no size entry. The others give once, few or many, or a class for an expanded clone.

J,V,D,size,CDR3,DNA
TRBJ1-2,TRBV2,-,-,CATRTAYGYTF,TGTGCCACCCGGACAGCCTATGGCTACACCTTC
TRBJ2-5,TRBV11-2,TRBD1,-,CASRHTGQGPQETQYF,TGTGCCAGCAGACATACTGGACAGGGCCCACAAGAGACCCAGTACTTC
TRBJ2-5,TRBV2,-,-,CASSAVIGETQYF,TGTGCCAGCAGTGCGGTGATTGGAGAGACCCAGTACTTC
TRBJ1-2,TRBV11-2,TRBD1,few,CASSRTGDGYTF,TGTGCCAGCAGCCGGACAGGGGATGGCTACACCTTC
TRBJ1-2,TRBV9,-,-,CASSVEAYGYTF,TGTGCCAGCAGCGTAGAGGCCTATGGCTACACCTTC
TRBJ1-4,TRBV5-1,TRBD1,-,CASSLGTGDEKLFF,TGCGCCAGCAGCTTGGGGACAGGGGATGAAAAACTGTTTTTT
TRBJ2-3,TRBV4-1,-,-,CASSQEGAVTSTDTQYF,TGCGCCAGCAGCCAAGAGGGGGCAGTTACATCCACAGATACGCAGTATTTT
TRBJ2-7,TRBV7-9,-,-,CASSLDAYEQYF,TGTGCCAGCAGCTTAGACGCCTACGAGCAGTACTTC
TRBJ2-2,TRBV29-1,TRBD1,few,CSTWTGETGELFF,TGCAGCACATGGACAGGGGAAACCGGGGAGCTGTTTTTT
TRBJ1-1,TRBV9,-,-,CASSGGQLNTEAFF,TGTGCCAGCAGCGGAGGACAATTGAACACTGAAGCTTTCTTT
TRBJ1-2,TRBV5-4,-,-,CASSQQGVGYTF,TGTGCCAGCAGCCAGCAGGGTGTCGGCTACACCTTC
TRBJ2-3,TRBV4-1,-,-,CASSQGVGRPRDTQYF,TGCGCCAGCAGCCAAGGAGTAGGCAGGCCCAGGGATACGCAGTATTTT